The TCR beta chain under discussion was sequenced for a study of CD8 T cells in ankylosing spondylitis. TCRdb itself ran the 5' RACE reads through MiXCR, one entry per CDR3 protein. Of roughly 490,000 distinct CDR3 sequences in the sample, approximately 5% were seen once. General study findings and limits: It appeared that ankylosing spondylitis blood was characterized by a TCR beta motif of roughly 8 highly homologous variants.

This clonotype was observed at least ten times. Its target is unknown. The sequencing sample was made of blood, either unsorted or a sorted T cell fraction (not recorded which). The sequence was obtained from a male donor with ankylosing spondylitis.

The CDR3 nucleotides are TGCGCCAGCAGAGCTGGGACAGGGGTCTACGAGCAGTACTTC. This translates into CASRAGTGVYEQYF. This rearrangement joins TRBV5-1 to TRBJ2-7; the match to TRBD1 covers 10 bases. Germline CDR1 SGHRS, CDR2 YFSETQ. With 5 bases clipped from V and 3 bases from J, the junction kept 5 bases outside the gene matches. This CDR3 comprises 14 residues.